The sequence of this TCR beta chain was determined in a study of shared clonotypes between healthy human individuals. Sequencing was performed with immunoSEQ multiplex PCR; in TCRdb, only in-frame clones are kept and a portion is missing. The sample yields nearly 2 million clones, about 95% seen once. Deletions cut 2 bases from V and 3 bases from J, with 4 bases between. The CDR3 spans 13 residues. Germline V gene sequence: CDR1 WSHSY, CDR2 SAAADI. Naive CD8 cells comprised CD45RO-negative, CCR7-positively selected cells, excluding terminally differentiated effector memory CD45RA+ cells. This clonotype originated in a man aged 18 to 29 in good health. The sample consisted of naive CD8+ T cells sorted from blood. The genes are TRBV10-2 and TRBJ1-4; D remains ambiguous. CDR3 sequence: CASSEEANEKLFF. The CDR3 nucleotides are TGCGCCAGCAGTGAGGAGGCTAATGAAAAACTGTTTTTT.